Shown below are 17 T cell receptor beta chains from a single sample sequenced in a study of cytomegalovirus exposure and HLA in healthy donors. PCR involved 60 Vbeta and 13 Jbeta primers. Profiling relied on immunoSEQ multiplex PCR, and the TCRdb table lists in-frame clones only, not all of them. The data show around 100,000 clones, 75% to 85% seen once. The sample consisted of PBMCs. The receptors were sampled from a woman in her forties or fifties in good health and CMV-seropositive.

This sequence joins TRBV9 and TRBJ2-5; TRBD2 might be the D (5 bases). Trimming cost V 7 bases and J 4 bases, with 14 bases left between them. Germline CDR1 and CDR2: SGDLS and YYNGEE. The CDR3 loop spans 13 amino acids. The CDR3 loop reads CASDPTGSETQYF. CDR3 bases: TGTGCCAGCGATCCAACGGGGTCAGAGACCCAGTACTTC.

The CDR3 DNA reads as TGTGCCAGCAGCGTATACGCCGGGACAGCAAACACTGAAGCTTTCTTT. Translated: CASSVYAGTANTEAFF. The V gene is TRBV9, the J gene TRBJ1-1; 7 positions match TRBD1. Germline lookup yields CDR1 SGDLS and CDR2 YYNGEE. The CDR3 extends over 16 amino acids. The trim removed 1 base at V and 2 bases at J, leaving 8 bases unmatched.

This chain connects TRBV19 to TRBJ1-1; TRBD1 might be the D (6 bases). This CDR3 contains 14 residues. V was pared by 8 bases and J by 5 bases, with 18 bases between. Germline V CDR1 and CDR2: LNHDA, SQIVND (reference sequence). CDR3 in DNA: TGTGCCAGTGTTACAGGGAGGGCGTGGACTGAAGCTTTCTTT. Residues: CASVTGRAWTEAFF.

This chain uses TRBV4-1 with TRBJ2-7, with 12 bases matching TRBD2. Germline assignment: CDR1 MGHRA and CDR2 YSYEKL. The CDR3 contains 14 residues. Trimming cost V 1 base and J 5 bases; bases outside gene matches: 0. The CDR3 coding sequence is TGCGCCAGCAGCCAAGGGACTAGCGGGGACGAGCAGTACTTC. Amino acid sequence: CASSQGTSGDEQYF.

This clone was counted between two and nine times. J is TRBJ2-3 and V is TRBV6-6, with a possible D match to TRBD2 (6 bases). Trimming pared 5 bases from V and 5 bases from J, leaving 17 bases between. Germline V gene data show CDR1 as MNHNY and CDR2 as SVGAGI (reference sequence). This CDR3 has 15 residues. CDR3 nucleotides: TGTGCCAGCAGTCCTCCACGGGAGTTCAGAGATACGCAGTATTTT. Amino acid sequence: CASSPPREFRDTQYF.

The chain joins TRBV11-2 to TRBJ2-5; a weak D match, TRBD1 (6 bases). The end of the DNA fits TRBJ2-7 better, so the J call may be wrong. Germline CDR1 SGHAT, CDR2 FQNNGV. This CDR3 has 14 residues. CDR3 coding DNA: TGTGCCAGCAGCTTAGAAGGGGGTCCCTACGAGCAGTACTTC. Its translation: CASSLEGGPYEQYF.

The chain uses TRBV6-6 and TRBJ2-7; 9 positions match TRBD1. Germline values: CDR1 MNHNY, CDR2 SVGAGI (reference sequence). Trimming at V came to 6 bases and at J to 4 bases, leaving 10 bases not matched to a gene. The CDR3 is 15 amino acids. Written as DNA, the CDR3 is TGTGCCAGCAGCGCCGGGGGGACAGGGCGATACGAGCAGTACTTC. Its protein product is CASSAGGTGRYEQYF.

The rearrangement joins TRBV7-8 to TRBJ2-7, with TRBD1 as a possible D gene (5 bases). The V gene's germline CDR1 is SGHVS and CDR2 FQNEAQ. The CDR3 extends over 13 amino acids. Between the trimmed V and J ends, which lost 5 bases and 2 bases, there was a span of 10 bases. The CDR3 protein is CASSVRQPYEQYF. The CDR3 nucleotides are TGTGCCAGCAGCGTCCGACAGCCCTACGAGCAGTACTTC. The full variable domain, with the rest looked up from reference TRBV7-8 and TRBJ2-7, is GAGVSQSPRYKVAKRGQDVALRCDPISGHVSLFWYQQALGQGPEFLTYFQNEAQLDKSGLPSDRFFAERPEGSVSTLKIQRTQQEDSAVYLCASSVRQPYEQYFGPGTRLTVT.

The rearrangement uses TRBV19 and TRBJ2-6; D may be TRBD1 (6 bases). The length of the CDR3 is 18 residues. V lost 3 bases and J 0 bases, leaving 15 bases between the germline ends. Germline CDR1 reads LNHDA; CDR2 reads SQIVND (reference sequence). CDR3 amino acids: CASSMGIRGYSGANVLTF. The CDR3 DNA is TGTGCCAGTAGTATGGGAATCAGGGGATACTCTGGGGCCAACGTCCTGACTTTC.

The table lists this clone with a few counts. The chain carries TRBV18 and TRBJ1-2, with TRBD1 matching over 8 bases. The V and J ends lost 3 bases and 6 bases, in that order; junction bases with no gene match: 6. Germline V CDR1 and CDR2: KGHSH, LQKENI. The CDR3 spans 14 residues. CDR3 in amino acids: CASSPERQGHGYTF. CDR3 DNA: TGTGCCAGCTCACCGGAACGACAGGGGCATGGCTACACCTTC.

This clone has a handful of counts. The junction does not match germline at one end; this may be a read error. In DNA, the CDR3 is TGCGCCAGCAGCCATTACACTGAGCAGTTCTTC. It is translated as CASSHYTEQFF. The V and J genes are TRBV4-1 and TRBJ2-1; D is undetermined. The germline V gene encodes CDR1 MGHRA and CDR2 YSYEKL. CDR3 length: 11 amino acids.

V is TRBV4-2 and J is TRBJ1-1; D is possibly TRBD1 (6 bases). From germline, CDR1 is LGHNA and CDR2 YNFKEQ. The CDR3 loop spans 15 amino acids. V was clipped by 7 bases and J by 4 bases, with 19 bases between them. CDR3 in DNA: TGTGCCAGCACCCGGGGGGGATGGGGGCTCACTGAAGCTTTCTTT. Translating it yields CASTRGGWGLTEAFF.

The V and J genes are TRBV6-5 and TRBJ2-1; 13 nucleotides line up with TRBD2. Germline trimming cut 6 bases from V and 4 bases from J; bases unmatched to any gene: 3. This CDR3 has 15 residues. Germline CDR1 and CDR2: MNHEY and SVGAGI. The CDR3 sequence is CASSLLAGGYNEQFF. Written as DNA, the CDR3 is TGTGCCAGCAGCTTACTAGCGGGGGGGTACAATGAGCAGTTCTTC.

The chain uses TRBV27 and TRBJ2-5; 7 positions match TRBD1. Germline CDR1 is MNHEY and CDR2 is SMNVEV (reference sequence). This CDR3 is built from 16 residues. Trimming cost V 5 bases and J 0 bases; bases outside gene matches: 9. CDR3 sequence (DNA): TGTGCCAGCAGTCCCCCGACAGGGCTCTACCAAGAGACCCAGTACTTC. As protein: CASSPPTGLYQETQYF.

The chain has TRBV4-1 and TRBJ2-1; TRBD2 agrees at 9 bases. Germline V lookup: CDR1 MGHRA, CDR2 YSYEKL. CDR3 length equals 19 residues. Germline trimming cut 0 bases from V and 5 bases from J; bases unmatched to any gene: 14. CDR3 in amino acids: CASSQDASPLAGFNNEQFF. DNA of the CDR3: TGCGCCAGCAGCCAAGATGCTTCACCGCTAGCGGGGTTTAACAATGAGCAGTTCTTC.

J is TRBJ2-7 and V is TRBV20-1; TRBD2 is a possible D gene (5 bases). Germline assignment: CDR1 DFQATT and CDR2 SNEGSKA (reference sequence). V gave up 2 bases and J gave up 6 bases, with 8 bases separating them. The CDR3 has 11 residues. The CDR3 spells CSARFSVEQYF. DNA of the CDR3: TGCAGTGCTAGATTTAGCGTCGAGCAGTACTTC.

The genes are TRBV6-5 and TRBJ1-4, with D possibly being TRBD1 (6 bases). Trimming stripped 2 bases from V and 2 bases from J, with 9 bases between. This CDR3 comprises 15 residues. Germline CDR1 reads MNHEY; CDR2 reads SVGAGI. The CDR3 DNA reads TGTGCCAGCAGTTACAGGGGGTTCACTAATGAAAAACTGTTTTTT. Protein sequence: CASSYRGFTNEKLFF.